The clone carrying this T cell receptor beta chain was recorded many times. The entry originates in a study of regulatory T cells in long-lasting Graves disease. This sample's time point: newly diagnosed GD, antithyroid drugs for less than 3 months. The TCR library was made from RNA that had been extracted from PBMCs in TRIzol. Relying on iRepertoire HTBI primers and Arm-PCR of CDR3 regions, the team built TCR beta libraries. A single record per CDR3 protein comes from TCRdb applying MiXCR to the multiplex PCR reads. The sample records about 370,000 distinct CDR3 sequences, roughly 16% being singletons. Germline V lookup: CDR1 KGHSH, CDR2 LQKENI. The CDR3 loop spans 13 amino acids. V shed 3 bases and J shed 2 bases, with 7 bases lying between them.

The clonotype comes from a female donor with Graves disease. The chain couples TRBV18 to TRBJ1-2; D call uncertain. Sequenced material: peripheral blood mononuclear cells (PBMCs), taken at new diagnosis, from a patient treated with antithyroid drugs. CDR3 region: CASSPEVNYGYTF. The CDR3 DNA sequence: TGTGCCAGCTCACCGGAAGTAAACTATGGCTACACCTTC. Full variable domain (remainder filled in from reference TRBV18 and TRBJ1-2): NAGVMQNPRHLVRRRGQEARLRCSPMKGHSHVYWYRQLPEEGLKFMVYLQKENIIDESGMPKERFSAEFPKEGPSILRIQQVVRGDSAAYFCASSPEVNYGYTFGSGTRLTVV.